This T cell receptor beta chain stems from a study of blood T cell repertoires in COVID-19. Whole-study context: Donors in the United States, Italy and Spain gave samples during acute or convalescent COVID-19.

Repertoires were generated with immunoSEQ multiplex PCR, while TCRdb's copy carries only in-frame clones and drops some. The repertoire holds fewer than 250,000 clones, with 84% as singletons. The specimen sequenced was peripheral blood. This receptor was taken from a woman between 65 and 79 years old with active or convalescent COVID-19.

Here the CDR3 DNA reads TGTGCCAGCAGCCGCGTGGACAGGAGTAACACTGAAGCTTTCTTT. As protein: CASSRVDRSNTEAFF. The J gene is TRBJ1-1, the V gene TRBV7-6; 7 bases match TRBD1. Trimming removed 5 bases from V and 2 bases from J; junction bases left unmatched: 8. Looked up from germline, CDR1 is SGHVS and CDR2 is FNYEAQ. The CDR3 length is 15 residues.